Listed below are T cell receptor beta chains from one sample, sequenced in a study of regulatory dendritic cells for organ transplantation. Only in-frame clones appear in the TCRdb table, and some are missing; sequencing was by immunoSEQ multiplex PCR. The repertoire holds around 7,400 clones, with less than 75% as singletons. The antigens of these receptors remain unknown. Material for sequencing was memory CD4+ T cells from blood cultured with dendritic cells. These TCRs come from a human donor in good health. Both conserved end residues are part of each CDR3. The D gene is left open where the match is weak. The listing skips clone size in some rows; elsewhere it reads once, few, many or a size class.

J,size,D,V,length,CDR3,DNA
TRBJ1-5,medium-sized,TRBD1,TRBV29-1,15,CSVGTGTASNQPQHF,TGCAGCGTTGGAACCGGGACAGCGAGCAATCAGCCCCAGCATTTT
TRBJ2-5,-,-,TRBV2,15,CASSELRTGQETQYF,TGTGCCAGCAGTGAGCTTAGGACTGGCCAAGAGACCCAGTACTTC
TRBJ1-4,-,-,TRBV7-9,11,CASSGSEKLFF,TGTGCCAGCAGCGGTAGCGAAAAACTGTTTTTT
TRBJ2-2,-,-,TRBV6-5,13,CASRYYGTGELFF,TGTGCCAGCAGATATTACGGCACCGGGGAGCTGTTTTTT
TRBJ2-2,-,-,TRBV29-1,14,CSVEDQAQSGELFF,TGCAGCGTTGAAGATCAGGCACAGTCAGGGGAGCTGTTTTTT
TRBJ1-4,-,TRBD1,TRBV6-5,13,CASSDRAGEKLFF,TGTGCCAGCAGCGACAGGGCGGGGGAAAAACTGTTTTTT
TRBJ2-1,once,TRBD2,TRBV4-1,17,CASSQDSSGATGNEQFF,TGCGCCAGCAGCCAAGATTCTAGCGGGGCGACTGGGAATGAGCAGTTCTTC
TRBJ1-5,once,-,TRBV5-5,13,CASSGAARRPQHF,TGTGCCAGCAGCGGGGCCGCTCGGAGGCCCCAGCATTTT
TRBJ2-7,-,TRBD1,TRBV7-9,14,CASSLDRGRNEQYF,TGTGCCAGCAGCCTCGACAGGGGTCGGAACGAGCAGTACTTC
TRBJ1-2,-,-,TRBV5-4,14,CASSLGGGNYGYTF,TGTGCCAGCAGCTTGGGCGGGGGCAACTATGGCTACACCTTC
TRBJ2-3,-,TRBD2,TRBV7-2,17,CASSLEGTSGGGDTQYF,TGTGCCAGCAGCTTAGAGGGGACTAGCGGGGGGGGAGATACGCAGTATTTT
TRBJ2-1,-,TRBD2,TRBV5-1,16,CASSLRTSGLYNEQFF,TGCGCCAGCAGCTTGAGGACTAGCGGACTCTACAATGAGCAGTTCTTC
TRBJ2-1,-,-,TRBV29-1,11,CSGVMSDEQFF,TGCAGCGGTGTAATGTCCGATGAGCAGTTCTTC
TRBJ1-1,few,TRBD1,TRBV6-1,17,CASSEFRGQGDYAEAFF,TGTGCCAGCAGTGAATTCAGGGGGCAGGGGGATTACGCTGAAGCTTTCTTT
TRBJ2-7,-,TRBD1,TRBV14,15,CASSQEQGASYEQYF,TGTGCCAGCAGCCAAGAACAGGGGGCCTCCTACGAGCAGTACTTC
TRBJ1-4,once,-,TRBV18,16,CASSRSSGGDNEKLFF,TGTGCCAGCTCACGATCCTCGGGGGGAGATAATGAAAAACTGTTTTTT